Presented here are 6 T cell receptor beta chains from one specimen sequenced in a study of T cells after yellow fever vaccination. TCRdb re-derived calls from the 5' RACE reads in MiXCR, one entry per CDR3 protein. The sample records tens of thousands of distinct CDR3 sequences, 6.6% being singletons. The sample in question was CD8+ T cells not binding an NS4B(214-222) dextramer, sorted from PBMCs, obtained approximately 40 days after the first yellow fever vaccination. The receptors here all came from a man between 18 and 29 years old who received the YFV17D yellow fever vaccine.

This clonotype has a handful of counts. The chain uses TRBV5-4 and TRBJ1-1; 7 bases match TRBD1. The CDR3 length is 17 residues. J was trimmed by 0 bases and V by 4 bases; bases with no gene match: 12. Germline-derived CDR1 and CDR2 are SGHNT and YYREEE (reference sequence). The CDR3 protein is CASSVGGRGGLNTEAFF. The CDR3, as DNA: TGTGCCAGCAGCGTAGGGGGCCGCGGGGGGCTGAACACTGAAGCTTTCTTT.

The rearrangement joins TRBV15 to TRBJ1-2; possible D gene TRBD1, 5 bases. Trimming took 0 bases from V and 7 from J, leaving 15 bases between them. This CDR3 has 15 amino acids. Germline CDR1 reads LNHNV; CDR2 reads YYDKDF (reference sequence). The CDR3 nucleotides read TGTGCCACCAGCAGAGATCGGGAGGGGTACCGTGGCTACACCTTC. Its translation: CATSRDREGYRGYTF. Full variable domain (remainder filled in from reference TRBV15 and TRBJ1-2): DAMVIQNPRYQVTQFGKPVTLSCSQTLNHNVMYWYQQKSSQAPKLLFHYYDKDFNNEADTPDNFQSRRPNTSFCFLDIRSPGLGDTAMYLCATSRDREGYRGYTFGSGTRLTVV.

This clonotype was seen repeatedly, ten times or more. The chain carries TRBV5-5 and TRBJ1-6, with a weak D call TRBD1 (5 bases). The V end lost 3 bases, the J end lost 7 bases, and 11 bases lay between the germline ends. Germline V lookup: CDR1 SGHKS, CDR2 YYEKEE (reference sequence). The CDR3 is made up of 14 amino acids. The CDR3 sequence is CASSWTWGNSPLHF. In DNA form, the CDR3 reads TGTGCCAGCAGCTGGACATGGGGGAATTCACCCCTCCACTTT.

This clonotype was counted a single time. The V call is TRBV6-6, the J call TRBJ1-2, with 7 bases aligning to TRBD1. Germline trimming cut 6 bases from V and 0 bases from J; bases unmatched to any gene: 7. CDR1 is MNHNY and CDR2 is SVGAGI in the germline V gene (reference sequence). The CDR3 has 15 amino acids. The CDR3 DNA reads as TGTGCCAGCAGAAGGGGACAGAGTACTAACTATGGCTACACCTTC. Its protein product is CASRRGQSTNYGYTF.

This chain joins TRBV3-1 and TRBJ1-1, with D possibly being TRBD1 (6 bases). V lost 3 bases to trimming and J lost 6 bases, with 14 bases between them. The CDR3 runs 14 residues. Germline CDR1 LGHDT, CDR2 YNNKEL (reference sequence). In DNA form, the CDR3 reads TGTGCCAGCAGCCATCCGATCGGGGGCTCTGAAGCTTTCTTT. Its translation: CASSHPIGGSEAFF.

This clonotype was recorded at least ten times. This rearrangement joins TRBV7-9 to TRBJ2-3; 10 nucleotides match TRBD2. The CDR3 length is 16 residues. CDR1 is SEHNR and CDR2 is FQNEAQ in the germline V gene (reference sequence). The ends lost 2 bases at V and 5 bases at J; junction bases unmatched: 7. The CDR3 bases are TGTGCCAGCAGCTTATTAGCGGGGGGAATCGGAGATACGCAGTATTTT. Amino acids: CASSLLAGGIGDTQYF.